A selection of T cell receptor beta chains follows, all from one sample in a study of human T cells and chemical hapten exposure. TCRdb reanalysed the RACE reads using MiXCR and keeps one entry per CDR3 protein. In the table there are fewer than 200,000 distinct CDR3 sequences, nearly 30% of which are singletons. Specimen: whole blood, collected in connection with sensitization to the hapten diphenylcyclopropenone (DPC). These receptors were collected from a young woman with alopecia areata. Some clones in this sample may be carry-over from other donors' samples. Each CDR3 is given with its conserved first and last residue. D genes are given only for firm matches. The size entry is marked missing in some rows and otherwise reads once, few, many or a size class.

v_gene	j_gene	abundance	d_gene	CDR3nt	CDR3aa
TRBV5-5	TRBJ2-3	NA	NA	TGTGCCAGCAGATCAGGAAGGGTACCTGTCGGCACAGATACGCAGTATTTT	CASRSGRVPVGTDTQYF
TRBV11-2	TRBJ1-1	few	NA	TGTGCCAGCAGCTCCACTCGCCTTCAGGCTTTCTTT	CASSSTRLQAFF
TRBV29-1	TRBJ1-2	NA	NA	TGCAGCGTCTACAGGATCGACTATGGCTACACCTTC	CSVYRIDYGYTF
TRBV6-1	TRBJ2-7	NA	NA	TGTGCCAGCACTTTAGACAGGTCGAGCTCCTACGAGCAGTACTTC	CASTLDRSSSYEQYF
TRBV7-2	TRBJ2-1	NA	TRBD2	TGTGCCAGCAGCCTAATAGGGACTAGCGGGACTAGTACTGAGCAGTTCTTC	CASSLIGTSGTSTEQFF
TRBV12-3/TRBV12-4	TRBJ1-4	NA	NA	TGTGCCAGCAGTCCCATCCCCTCGGAACCGGAAAAACTGTTTTTT	CASSPIPSEPEKLFF
TRBV7-2	TRBJ2-3	NA	TRBD2	TGTGCCAGCAGCTTAGTGCTAGCGGGAGGGGCCGCAGATACGCAGTATTTT	CASSLVLAGGAADTQYF
TRBV28	TRBJ1-2	NA	NA	TGTGCCAGCAGTTTAGTCGACTATGGCTACACCTTC	CASSLVDYGYTF
TRBV7-2	TRBJ2-2	few	NA	TGTGCCAGCAGCTTAGGATCCGGGGGCAGGGAGCTGTTTTTT	CASSLGSGGRELFF
TRBV20-1	TRBJ2-1	NA	NA	TGCAGTGCTAGAGAAACTAGCTTCCGTGAGCAGTTCTTC	CSARETSFREQFF
TRBV3-1	TRBJ1-6	few	NA	TGTGCCAGCAGCCAAGTCCAGAAAACACCCCTCCACTTT	CASSQVQKTPLHF
TRBV4-2	TRBJ2-5	NA	TRBD2	TGTGCCAGCAGCCAGAATTCGGGACTAGCGGGAGGGGAGACCCAGTACTTC	CASSQNSGLAGGETQYF
TRBV5-5	TRBJ1-1	NA	TRBD1	TGTGCCAGCAGCTTTCAGACAGGGTCTGAAGCTTTCTTT	CASSFQTGSEAFF
TRBV7-2	TRBJ2-7	NA	TRBD2	TGTGCCAGCAGCGCGGGACTAGCGGGGGGCTACGAGCAGTACTTC	CASSAGLAGGYEQYF
TRBV28	TRBJ2-3	few	NA	TGTGCCAGCAGTCCCGGTGGGTACAGCACAGATACGCAGTATTTT	CASSPGGYSTDTQYF
TRBV28	TRBJ2-7	NA	NA	TGTGCCAGCAGTTCTGCAAGCGGGCACTCCTACGAGCAGTACTTC	CASSSASGHSYEQYF
TRBV6-5	TRBJ2-7	NA	NA	TGTGCCAGCAGTTACTCCCTCGTTTTCTCCTACGAGCAGTACTTC	CASSYSLVFSYEQYF
TRBV5-1	TRBJ2-1	NA	NA	TGCGCCAGCAGCTCTAGCGTAGGGGATGAGCAGTTCTTC	CASSSSVGDEQFF
TRBV9	TRBJ2-2	NA	NA	TGTGCCAGCAGCGTAGGAGGACAAAACACCGGGGAGCTGTTTTTT	CASSVGGQNTGELFF
TRBV5-4	TRBJ1-2	few	NA	TGTGCCAGCAGCTTGGGAGCAGGGATTTATGGCTACACCTTC	CASSLGAGIYGYTF
TRBV10-3	TRBJ2-7	NA	TRBD1	TGTGCCATCAGTGGGGGACAGACGCACTCCTACGAGCAGTACTTC	CAISGGQTHSYEQYF
TRBV20-1	TRBJ1-5	NA	NA	TGCAGTGCTAGAGATCTTCGAACACAGGGCTGGGGCAATCAGCCCCAGCATTTT	CSARDLRTQGWGNQPQHF
TRBV29-1	TRBJ2-3	NA	NA	TGCAGCGTTGAAGATGGAGATACGCAGTATTTT	CSVEDGDTQYF
TRBV20-1	TRBJ2-3	NA	NA	TGCAGTGCTCACGCGCCCGCGGGGGCCGGACCCACAGATACGCAGTATTTT	CSAHAPAGAGPTDTQYF
TRBV29-1	TRBJ2-1	many	TRBD1	TGCAGCGTTGAAGGACAGGGCCTCGTGGAGCAGTTCTTC	CSVEGQGLVEQFF
TRBV11-2	TRBJ2-1	few	NA	TGTGCCAGCAGCTTAGGCAGGGACAATGAGCAGTTCTTC	CASSLGRDNEQFF
TRBV19	TRBJ1-5	NA	NA	TGTGCCAGTAGTATTCAAGTAGGGCTGCTAGATCAGCCCCAGCATTTT	CASSIQVGLLDQPQHF
TRBV25-1	TRBJ2-1	NA	NA	TGTGCCAGCAGTCAAGCGGGTAAAAACAATGAGCAGTTCTTC	CASSQAGKNNEQFF
TRBV20-1	TRBJ2-3	NA	NA	TGCAGTGCCAAGGACAGGAGGGGTACCACAGATACGCAGTATTTT	CSAKDRRGTTDTQYF
TRBV4-1	TRBJ2-2	NA	NA	TGCGCCAGCAGCCAAGATTTCCCCGGGGAGCTGTTTTTT	CASSQDFPGELFF
TRBV29-1	TRBJ2-7	many	NA	TGCAGCGTAACAGTCAGCTCCTACGAGCAGTACTTC	CSVTVSSYEQYF
TRBV6-6	TRBJ2-1	few	TRBD2	TGTGCCAGCAGGCCCGGGGGGGTCTCCAATGAGCAGTTCTTC	CASRPGGVSNEQFF
TRBV14	TRBJ2-1	NA	TRBD2	TGTGCCAGCAGCCAAGCAGGGTCGGGGGGTGAGCAGTTCTTC	CASSQAGSGGEQFF
TRBV20-1	TRBJ2-7	NA	TRBD2	TGCAGTGCTAGAAGTATCCGTAGCGGGGGGGACGAGCAGTACTTC	CSARSIRSGGDEQYF
TRBV4-1	TRBJ2-7	NA	NA	TGCGCCAGCAGCTCCATCACCTACGGGACCTACGAGCAGTACTTC	CASSSITYGTYEQYF
TRBV27	TRBJ1-1	NA	TRBD1	TGTGCCAGCAGTTTATATCCCCCAACAGGGGTCACTGAAGCTTTCTTT	CASSLYPPTGVTEAFF
TRBV27	TRBJ2-3	NA	TRBD1	TGTGCCAGCAGTTCACAGGGGACGAGCACAGATACGCAGTATTTT	CASSSQGTSTDTQYF
TRBV7-2	TRBJ2-1	few	NA	TGTGCCAGCAGCTTAAGGTCGGGTGGCTTCGATGAGCAGTTCTTC	CASSLRSGGFDEQFF
TRBV10-3	TRBJ1-5	few	NA	TGTGCCTGTGCTCAGGGTTCTGATCAGCCCCAGCATTTT	CACAQGSDQPQHF
TRBV6-4	TRBJ2-2	NA	TRBD2	TGTGCCAGCAGTTGGACTAGCGCCACCGGGGAGCTGTTTTTT	CASSWTSATGELFF
TRBV12-3/TRBV12-4	TRBJ2-1	few	TRBD2	TGTGCCAGCAGTTTGACTAGCAACAATGAGCAGTTCTTC	CASSLTSNNEQFF
TRBV28	TRBJ2-3	few	NA	TGTGCCAGCAGTGGTCTGACGGGAGCGCCGCGGGATACGCAGTATTTT	CASSGLTGAPRDTQYF
TRBV7-2	TRBJ2-1	few	NA	TGTGCCAGCAGCTTAGGGGGTTGGGGGCAGTACAATGAGCAGTTCTTC	CASSLGGWGQYNEQFF
TRBV28	TRBJ1-2	many	NA	TGTGCCAGCAGTTTTCAGGGAGGCTACACCTTC	CASSFQGGYTF
TRBV10-3	TRBJ2-7	NA	NA	TGTGCCACCAATGGCCAGGGTGACTACGAGCAGTACTTC	CATNGQGDYEQYF
TRBV10-3	TRBJ1-4	NA	TRBD1	TGTGCCATCAACCAGGACAGGGTTCAAGAAAAACTGTTTTTT	CAINQDRVQEKLFF